This TCR beta chain was recorded in a study of coeliac disease. Regarding this clone: Antigen unknown.

Germline values: CDR1 SGHTS, CDR2 YDEGEE. J lost 0 bases, V lost 4 bases, and 7 bases had no gene match. The CDR3 is 16 amino acids. The method was immunoSEQ multiplex PCR; TCRdb's version includes in-frame clones alone and lacks a portion of them. The sample records some 3,100 clones, almost 65% being singletons. Findings of the study overall: According to the authors, this method cannot detect gliadin-specific T cells in an unbiased way. Largely private TRB repertoires meant most sequences were sample-unique.

The chain couples TRBV5-8 to TRBJ1-1; 9 bases fit TRBD1. The clonotype originates from a woman aged 40 to 50. The specimen was intraepithelial lymphocytes from the gut. The CDR3 loop is CASSRPGQGMNTEAFF. In DNA form, the CDR3 reads TGTGCCAGCAGCCGACCGGGACAGGGAATGAACACTGAAGCTTTCTTT.